The present entry profiles one T cell receptor (beta chain) with its context. Its antigen has not been determined. At one end, the junction sequence differs from germline, possibly due to a read error. According to the germline V gene (reference sequence), CDR1 reads SEHNR and CDR2 reads FQNEAQ. The CDR3 runs 15 amino acids, cysteine and phenylalanine included. Just CDR3 DNA is preserved here, 45 bases in frame from base 1. These data originate in a study of tumor-infiltrating lymphocytes in oesophageal squamous cell carcinoma (dated by TCRdb to 2016 to 2017). The method was PCR. Instrument on record: Illumina HiSeq 2000. The public reads were reprocessed in TCRdb via fastp at Q25 and MiXCR, keeping in-frame beta chains. A single entry per CDR3 protein holds the most common genes and DNA from its merged rows. The sample contains under 20,000 distinct CDR3 sequences, approximately 49% of them found a single time. In total, the top ten clones hold around 40% of the sample.

The sequence joins TRBV7-9 to TRBJ2-1; no confident D gene assignment can be made. The material sequenced was esophageal tumor tissue. This clonotype originated in a female donor with esophageal squamous cell carcinoma. In nucleotides, the sequence is TGTGCCAGCAGCTTAGTTGACCTTCCTTTGGGATCGGATAACTTC. It encodes CASSLVDLPLGSDNF.